These 13 T cell receptor beta chains originate from one sample sequenced in a study of radiation and T cells in renal cell carcinoma. Assay: immunoSEQ multiplex PCR; the TCRdb copy retains only in-frame clones and omits some. The table has some 100,000 clones, about four fifths seen once. Time point given: baseline pretreatment blood. Treatment: 15 Gy SBRT to primary tumor, nephrectomy 4 weeks later. The sequences come from blood, collected from a patient whose treatment included radiotherapy and nephrectomy. Receptor source: a man in his 60s with renal cell carcinoma.

The chain joins TRBV6-5 to TRBJ1-5, with no clear D. CDR3 length equals 14 residues. CDR1 is MNHEY, CDR2 SVGAGI, per germline. The V end lost 4 bases, the J end lost 6 bases, and 13 bases lay between the germline ends. DNA of the CDR3: TGTGCCAGCAGTTTTGTCGGGGAACGTCAGCCCCAGCATTTT. Residues: CASSFVGERQPQHF.

The V gene is TRBV7-8, the J gene TRBJ2-2; no definite D call. This CDR3 has 15 amino acids. V lost 2 bases, J lost 3 bases, and 10 bases lay in between. Germline CDR1 and CDR2: SGHVS and FQNEAQ. CDR3 DNA sequence: TGTGCCAGCAGCTTATTCGGTTGGGACACCGGGGAGCTGTTTTTT. Residues: CASSLFGWDTGELFF. The entire variable domain, with the rest obtained from reference TRBV7-8 and TRBJ2-2, is as follows: GAGVSQSPRYKVAKRGQDVALRCDPISGHVSLFWYQQALGQGPEFLTYFQNEAQLDKSGLPSDRFFAERPEGSVSTLKIQRTQQEDSAVYLCASSLFGWDTGELFFGEGSRLTVL.

The genes are TRBV19 and TRBJ2-3; 9 nucleotides align to TRBD2. The CDR3 is 15 amino acids. J lost 5 bases, V lost 3 bases, and 6 bases had no gene match. Germline V gives CDR1 LNHDA, CDR2 SQIVND (reference sequence). CDR3 DNA sequence: TGTGCCAGTAGTATGATTAGCGGGAGAATAGATACGCAGTATTTT. The encoded protein is CASSMISGRIDTQYF.

The rearrangement joins TRBV7-2 to TRBJ2-3; the D gene is possibly TRBD1 (5 bases). V gave up 5 bases and J gave up 5 bases, with 8 bases separating them. The CDR3 length is 12 residues. Per the germline V gene, CDR1 is SGHTA and CDR2 is FQGNSA. As DNA, the CDR3 is TGTGCCAGCAGCGGGGCAGGAGATACGCAGTATTTT. This sequence encodes CASSGAGDTQYF.

This chain links TRBV13 with TRBJ1-5, with D perhaps matching TRBD1 (6 bases). The CDR3 loop spans 13 amino acids. V lost 6 bases and J 4 bases, leaving 10 bases between the germline ends. Germline values: CDR1 PRHDT, CDR2 FYEKMQ (reference sequence). The DNA of the CDR3 is TGTGCCAGCAGTATAGGGGGGAATCAGCCCCAGCATTTT. Its protein is CASSIGGNQPQHF.

In nucleotides, the CDR3 is TGTGCCAGCAGCCAAGCGGGAGCCCAGAACAATGAGCAGTTCTTC. It translates to CASSQAGAQNNEQFF. V is TRBV7-3 and J is TRBJ2-1; 8 bases are a match to TRBD2. CDR3 length: 15 amino acids. The germline V gene has CDR1 SGHTA and CDR2 FQGTGA. The V and J ends lost 5 bases and 5 bases, in that order; junction bases with no gene match: 8.

The genes are TRBV11-2 and TRBJ1-2, with TRBD1 matching over 8 bases. Germline CDR1 is SGHAT and CDR2 is FQNNGV. V lost 1 base and J lost 4; bases outside the gene matches: 5. This CDR3 has 15 residues. The CDR3 sequence is CASSLVPGGGYGYTF. As DNA, the CDR3 is TGTGCCAGCAGCTTAGTCCCAGGGGGCGGCTATGGCTACACCTTC.

The V and J genes are TRBV28 and TRBJ1-4; maybe TRBD1 (6 bases). From germline, CDR1 is MDHEN and CDR2 SYDVKM. This CDR3 has 14 amino acids. V was clipped by 6 bases and J by 6 bases, with 14 bases between them. CDR3 in amino acids: CASSPGDRDEKLFF. In DNA form, the CDR3 reads TGTGCCAGCAGCCCAGGGGATCGGGATGAAAAACTGTTTTTT.

The chain combines TRBV4-1 with TRBJ2-5; TRBD2 aligns across 7 bases. Germline CDR1 and CDR2: MGHRA and YSYEKL. The CDR3 covers 16 residues. Losses at the gene ends were 2 bases for V and 7 bases for J; bases not matched to a gene: 13. The chain's CDR3 is CASSQWVEGGPGTQYF. The CDR3 DNA reads TGCGCCAGCAGCCAATGGGTGGAGGGAGGGCCGGGGACCCAGTACTTC.

The V and J genes are TRBV11-2 and TRBJ1-4; no definite D call. Germline CDR1 is SGHAT and CDR2 is FQNNGV. V was clipped by 7 bases and J by 0 bases, with 12 bases between them. This CDR3 region has 15 residues. The CDR3 sequence is CASTQSFATNEKLFF. The CDR3 region has the DNA TGTGCCAGCACCCAGTCCTTTGCAACTAATGAAAAACTGTTTTTT.

The chain is built from TRBV28 and TRBJ1-5; D remains ambiguous. There are 12 residues in the CDR3. The germline CDR1 and CDR2 sequences are MDHEN and SYDVKM. Trimming removed 10 bases from V and 0 bases from J, with 7 bases in between. The CDR3 loop is CATQVSNQPQHF. As DNA, the CDR3 is TGTGCCACCCAAGTTAGCAATCAGCCCCAGCATTTT. The variable domain in full, completed from reference TRBV28 and TRBJ1-5, reads DVKVTQSSRYLVKRTGEKVFLECVQDMDHENMFWYRQDPGLGLRLIYFSYDVKMKEKGDIPEGYSVSREKKERFSLILESASTNQTSMYLCATQVSNQPQHFGDGTRLSIL.

The chain links TRBV21-1 to TRBJ2-7. TRBV21-1 is given as a pseudogene. The CDR3 loop spans 18 amino acids. The CDR3 DNA reads TGTGCCAGCAGCGCCAAAAGGGGGGAGACAGCTGACTCCTACGAGCAGTACTTC. Amino acid sequence: CASSAKRGETADSYEQYF.

J is TRBJ1-1 and V is TRBV10-3, with D maybe TRBD1 (5 bases). From germline, CDR1 is ENHRY and CDR2 SYGVKD. The CDR3 is made up of 19 amino acids. V gave up 7 bases and J gave up 0 bases, with 27 bases separating them. This chain's CDR3 is CAITDTWAERGYMNTEAFF. The CDR3 region has the DNA TGTGCCATCACTGACACTTGGGCCGAAAGGGGCTACATGAACACTGAAGCTTTCTTT.